The rows below give T cell receptor beta chains drawn from one sample of a study of blood T cell repertoires in COVID-19. This table comes from immunoSEQ multiplex PCR, and its TCRdb copy is limited to in-frame clones, with some not included. The sample lists more than 300,000 clones; approximately 89% were seen once. Sequencing used peripheral blood. Every receptor here comes from a woman in her 30s with COVID-19, enrolled during active disease. Each CDR3 is given with its conserved first and last residue. Fields, in order: CDR3 DNA, CDR3 protein, clone size, J gene, V gene, D gene. A D gene is named only where the DNA matches it firmly. Clone size is stated in some rows and not others, as once, few, many or a class when expanded.

cdr3_nt: TGCGCCAGCAGCCAGGCATCGACAGGGGCCCTTAATGAAAAACTGTTTTTT
cdr3_aa: CASSQASTGALNEKLFF
clone_size: .
j_call: TRBJ1-4
v_call: TRBV4-1
d_call: TRBD1

cdr3_nt: TGTGCCAGCAGCCAACCTCCCCCGGGACAGGCAACTAGCTCCTACAATGAGCAGTTCTTC
cdr3_aa: CASSQPPPGQATSSYNEQFF
clone_size: .
j_call: TRBJ2-1
v_call: TRBV3-1/TRBV3-2
d_call: TRBD1

cdr3_nt: TGCGCCAGCAGTGGGCTAGCGGGAAGCTTAGAGACCCAGTACTTC
cdr3_aa: CASSGLAGSLETQYF
clone_size: .
j_call: TRBJ2-5
v_call: TRBV10-2
d_call: TRBD2

cdr3_nt: TGTGCCAGCAGCTTAGGATCTGGTCCCAGCTCCTACGAGCAGTACTTC
cdr3_aa: CASSLGSGPSSYEQYF
clone_size: .
j_call: TRBJ2-7
v_call: TRBV7-8
d_call: .

cdr3_nt: TGTGCCAGCAGTGAAGTAACTGGTGGAAACACCATATATTTT
cdr3_aa: CASSEVTGGNTIYF
clone_size: .
j_call: TRBJ1-3
v_call: TRBV2
d_call: .

cdr3_nt: TGTGCCAGCAGCTGGCGGCAGAACACTGAAGCTTTCTTT
cdr3_aa: CASSWRQNTEAFF
clone_size: few
j_call: TRBJ1-1
v_call: TRBV7-3
d_call: .

cdr3_nt: TGTGCCAGTAGTATCTCCGGGAGGGCACCAGCAAGTGAGCAGTACTTC
cdr3_aa: CASSISGRAPASEQYF
clone_size: .
j_call: TRBJ2-7
v_call: TRBV19
d_call: TRBD2

cdr3_nt: TGTGCCAGCAGGGGCGGGGGCGACGGTGGCTACACCTTC
cdr3_aa: CASRGGGDGGYTF
clone_size: .
j_call: TRBJ1-2
v_call: TRBV6-5
d_call: .

cdr3_nt: TGCAGCGTTGAAGACCCCGCTGGGGCTGAATGGACTAGCGGGCCCTACTACAATGAGCAGTTCTTC
cdr3_aa: CSVEDPAGAEWTSGPYYNEQFF
clone_size: .
j_call: TRBJ2-1
v_call: TRBV29-1
d_call: TRBD2

cdr3_nt: TGTGCCAGCAACTCCCCCTGGACAGGGAACACTGAAGCTTTCTTT
cdr3_aa: CASNSPWTGNTEAFF
clone_size: .
j_call: TRBJ1-1
v_call: TRBV28
d_call: TRBD1

cdr3_nt: TGTGCCAGCAGGCCCCCTCTGCGAGGGGAAAAACTGTTTTTT
cdr3_aa: CASRPPLRGEKLFF
clone_size: once
j_call: TRBJ1-4
v_call: TRBV2
d_call: .

cdr3_nt: TGTGCCAGCAGTGAAAACAGGTTAGATACGCAGTATTTT
cdr3_aa: CASSENRLDTQYF
clone_size: .
j_call: TRBJ2-3
v_call: TRBV6-1
d_call: .

cdr3_nt: TGCGCCAGCAGCCAAGATAGGGGCGGGAGGGCCTGGTATGAGCAGTTCTTC
cdr3_aa: CASSQDRGGRAWYEQFF
clone_size: .
j_call: TRBJ2-1
v_call: TRBV4-3
d_call: TRBD2

cdr3_nt: TGTGCCAGCAGGCGACAGAGCTCCTATAATTCACCCCTCCACTTT
cdr3_aa: CASRRQSSYNSPLHF
clone_size: .
j_call: TRBJ1-6
v_call: TRBV6-5
d_call: .

cdr3_nt: TGTGCCAGCAGTTTCCCCAGACGTCAAACCGGGACAGAATACGAGCAGTACTTC
cdr3_aa: CASSFPRRQTGTEYEQYF
clone_size: .
j_call: TRBJ2-7
v_call: TRBV6-2/TRBV6-3
d_call: TRBD1

cdr3_nt: TGCGCCAGCAGCCAAGATATAACCGACGGGGGTGGGCCCCAGCATTTT
cdr3_aa: CASSQDITDGGGPQHF
clone_size: .
j_call: TRBJ1-5
v_call: TRBV4-1
d_call: .

cdr3_nt: TGTGCCAGCAGCCTGACAGGTTCTCTCTCCTACGAGCAGTACTTC
cdr3_aa: CASSLTGSLSYEQYF
clone_size: .
j_call: TRBJ2-7
v_call: TRBV13
d_call: .

cdr3_nt: TGTGCCAGCAGCCCGGGACTAGCGGAGAACTACGAGCAGTACTTC
cdr3_aa: CASSPGLAENYEQYF
clone_size: .
j_call: TRBJ2-7
v_call: TRBV5-4
d_call: TRBD2

cdr3_nt: TGTGCCAGCAGCCAAGAGGGGGGGAACACTGAAGCTTTCTTT
cdr3_aa: CASSQEGGNTEAFF
clone_size: .
j_call: TRBJ1-1
v_call: TRBV3-1/TRBV3-2
d_call: .

cdr3_nt: TGTGCCAGCAGCTTGGATGGGAGAAGCTCTGGAAACACCATATATTTT
cdr3_aa: CASSLDGRSSGNTIYF
clone_size: .
j_call: TRBJ1-3
v_call: TRBV5-6
d_call: .

cdr3_nt: TGTGCCAGCAGCCTTCTAGACAGGGCGAACACTGAAGCTTTCTTT
cdr3_aa: CASSLLDRANTEAFF
clone_size: .
j_call: TRBJ1-1
v_call: TRBV3-1/TRBV3-2
d_call: TRBD1

cdr3_nt: TGTGCCAGCAGTTACCTCAGGGCTGGGGCCAACGTCCTGACTTTC
cdr3_aa: CASSYLRAGANVLTF
clone_size: .
j_call: TRBJ2-6
v_call: TRBV6-5
d_call: .

cdr3_nt: TGTGCCAGCAGCGTTACAGGAATCCCCTACGAGCAGTACTTC
cdr3_aa: CASSVTGIPYEQYF
clone_size: .
j_call: TRBJ2-7
v_call: TRBV9
d_call: .

cdr3_nt: TGTGCCAGCAGCGGGACTGCGAACACCGGGGAGCTGTTTTTT
cdr3_aa: CASSGTANTGELFF
clone_size: .
j_call: TRBJ2-2
v_call: TRBV9
d_call: .

cdr3_nt: TGTGCCAGCAGGAGACTAGTAGGAACAGATACGCAGTATTTT
cdr3_aa: CASRRLVGTDTQYF
clone_size: .
j_call: TRBJ2-3
v_call: TRBV2
d_call: .

cdr3_nt: TGTGCCAGCAGTGAAGCGCGTACAGGGGTGTCCAAAAACATTCAGTACTTC
cdr3_aa: CASSEARTGVSKNIQYF
clone_size: .
j_call: TRBJ2-4
v_call: TRBV2
d_call: TRBD1

cdr3_nt: TGTGCCTGGAGTGAGGGGGCCGGTAACACTGAAGCTTTCTTT
cdr3_aa: CAWSEGAGNTEAFF
clone_size: .
j_call: TRBJ1-1
v_call: TRBV30
d_call: TRBD1

cdr3_nt: TGTGCCAGTATGGGGCCAGGGGGTTTAACTGAAGCTTTCTTT
cdr3_aa: CASMGPGGLTEAFF
clone_size: .
j_call: TRBJ1-1
v_call: TRBV19
d_call: TRBD1

cdr3_nt: TGTGCCAGCAGCGCCACCCCTCGGACTAGCGGGAGAGGCACCGGGGAGCTGTTTTTT
cdr3_aa: CASSATPRTSGRGTGELFF
clone_size: .
j_call: TRBJ2-2
v_call: TRBV9
d_call: TRBD2

cdr3_nt: TGTGCCAGCAGGACACAGGGCTCGCTTCCCACTGAAGCTTTCTTT
cdr3_aa: CASRTQGSLPTEAFF
clone_size: .
j_call: TRBJ1-1
v_call: TRBV6-5
d_call: .

cdr3_nt: TGCAGCGTTGAAGATCTAGCCAGCACAGATACGCAGTATTTT
cdr3_aa: CSVEDLASTDTQYF
clone_size: .
j_call: TRBJ2-3
v_call: TRBV29-1
d_call: .

cdr3_nt: TGTGCCAGCAGTTTGACAGGGGCGATGAACACTGAAGCTTTCTTT
cdr3_aa: CASSLTGAMNTEAFF
clone_size: .
j_call: TRBJ1-1
v_call: TRBV28
d_call: TRBD1

cdr3_nt: TGTGCCAGCAATGACGGACAGGGGGCCCCCAATCAGCCCCAGCATTTT
cdr3_aa: CASNDGQGAPNQPQHF
clone_size: .
j_call: TRBJ1-5
v_call: TRBV19
d_call: TRBD1

cdr3_nt: TGTGCCAGCAGCTTGGACAGGGAACCTGAAGCTTTCTTT
cdr3_aa: CASSLDREPEAFF
clone_size: .
j_call: TRBJ1-1
v_call: TRBV5-4
d_call: .

cdr3_nt: TGTGCCAGCAGCTTGGATCCGGGTGAGAACACTGAAGCTTTCTTT
cdr3_aa: CASSLDPGENTEAFF
clone_size: .
j_call: TRBJ1-1
v_call: TRBV5-4
d_call: .

cdr3_nt: TGTGCCAGCGCGGGACGGAGGTACCAAGAGACCCAGTACTTC
cdr3_aa: CASAGRRYQETQYF
clone_size: .
j_call: TRBJ2-5
v_call: TRBV7-2
d_call: .

cdr3_nt: TGTGCCAGCTCACCACCGAGGGGGAATCAGCCCCAGCATTTT
cdr3_aa: CASSPPRGNQPQHF
clone_size: .
j_call: TRBJ1-5
v_call: TRBV18
d_call: .

cdr3_nt: TGCGCCAGCAGCTTGGAGAGCCCCCGGGGCACAGATACGCAGTATTTT
cdr3_aa: CASSLESPRGTDTQYF
clone_size: once
j_call: TRBJ2-3
v_call: TRBV5-1
d_call: .

cdr3_nt: TGTGCCAGCAGCTTATCTCTTGCGGGAGGACGCGAGCAGTACTTC
cdr3_aa: CASSLSLAGGREQYF
clone_size: once
j_call: TRBJ2-7
v_call: TRBV11-2
d_call: TRBD2

cdr3_nt: TGCAGTGCTGAAGTGGCCGAGCAGTACTTC
cdr3_aa: CSAEVAEQYF
clone_size: .
j_call: TRBJ2-7
v_call: TRBV20-1
d_call: .

cdr3_nt: TGTGCCAGCAGCGAGGACAATGAGCAGTTCTTC
cdr3_aa: CASSEDNEQFF
clone_size: .
j_call: TRBJ2-1
v_call: TRBV5-4
d_call: .

cdr3_nt: TGTGCCGGGGGACTAGCGGGAGGAGGGTCTGGGGCCAACGTCCTGACTTTC
cdr3_aa: CAGGLAGGGSGANVLTF
clone_size: once
j_call: TRBJ2-6
v_call: TRBV30
d_call: TRBD2

cdr3_nt: TGTGCCAGCAGCTCCCTCTTGGGAGCTCATCAGTACTTC
cdr3_aa: CASSSLLGAHQYF
clone_size: few
j_call: TRBJ2-7
v_call: TRBV5-4
d_call: .

cdr3_nt: TGTGCCAGCAGTGACGACAGGGGTAATGAGCAGTTCTTC
cdr3_aa: CASSDDRGNEQFF
clone_size: .
j_call: TRBJ2-1
v_call: TRBV2
d_call: TRBD1

cdr3_nt: TGTGCCAGCAGTTACGGGGGGGCAGGGGGCTTTTCACCCCTCCACTTT
cdr3_aa: CASSYGGAGGFSPLHF
clone_size: .
j_call: TRBJ1-6
v_call: TRBV6-6
d_call: TRBD1

cdr3_nt: TGTGCCACGACTCGGGAGGGGGATACCGGGGAGCTGTTTTTT
cdr3_aa: CATTREGDTGELFF
clone_size: .
j_call: TRBJ2-2
v_call: TRBV2
d_call: TRBD2

cdr3_nt: TGTGCCAGTAGTAAAGCGCGTAGCTCCTACAATGAGCAGTTCTTC
cdr3_aa: CASSKARSSYNEQFF
clone_size: .
j_call: TRBJ2-1
v_call: TRBV19
d_call: .

cdr3_nt: TGTGCCAGTAGTATAGGCCTAGCGGAACTCAATGAGCAGTTCTTC
cdr3_aa: CASSIGLAELNEQFF
clone_size: .
j_call: TRBJ2-1
v_call: TRBV19
d_call: TRBD2

cdr3_nt: TGTGCCAGCTCACTGACAGGTGAGCAGTTCTTC
cdr3_aa: CASSLTGEQFF
clone_size: .
j_call: TRBJ2-1
v_call: TRBV18
d_call: .

cdr3_nt: TGCAGCGTTGAAGGAGTGAGGGTTTCCAATGAGCAGTTCTTC
cdr3_aa: CSVEGVRVSNEQFF
clone_size: .
j_call: TRBJ2-1
v_call: TRBV29-1
d_call: .

cdr3_nt: TGTGCCAGCAGTTCCCCGGGACAGGATAGCAATCAGCCCCAGCATTTT
cdr3_aa: CASSSPGQDSNQPQHF
clone_size: .
j_call: TRBJ1-5
v_call: TRBV6-5
d_call: TRBD1

cdr3_nt: TGCGCCAGCAGCTTGGGACAGGGGTACAATGAGCAGTTCTTC
cdr3_aa: CASSLGQGYNEQFF
clone_size: .
j_call: TRBJ2-1
v_call: TRBV5-1
d_call: TRBD1